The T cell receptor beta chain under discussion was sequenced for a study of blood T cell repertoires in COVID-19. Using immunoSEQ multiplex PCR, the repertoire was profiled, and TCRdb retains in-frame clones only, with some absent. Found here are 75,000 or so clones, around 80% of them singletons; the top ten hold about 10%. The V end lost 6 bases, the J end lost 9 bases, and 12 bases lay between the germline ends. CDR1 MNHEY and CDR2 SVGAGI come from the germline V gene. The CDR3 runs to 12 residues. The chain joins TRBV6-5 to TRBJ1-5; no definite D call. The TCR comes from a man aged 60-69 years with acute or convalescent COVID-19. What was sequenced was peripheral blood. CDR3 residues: CASRAIHTPQHF. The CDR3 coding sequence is TGTGCCAGCAGGGCCATACACACGCCCCAGCATTTT.